The T cell receptor beta chain described here comes from a study of blood T cell repertoires in COVID-19. The overall study: Sources were T cells, B-cell-depleted T cells, or PBMCs; the material itself was cDNA or gDNA.

Assay used: immunoSEQ multiplex PCR; TCRdb lists only in-frame clones, some missing. This sample carries tens of thousands of clones, roughly 80% of them seen once, and the ten largest clones take 8% to 10%. The CDR3 spans 17 residues. The germline CDR1 and CDR2 sequences are MGHRA and YSYEKL. V lost 0 bases to trimming and J lost 4 bases; unmatched junction nucleotides: 9. Material: peripheral blood. The sequence was collected from a man in his sixties in a cohort sampled during active COVID-19. The J gene is TRBJ2-3, the V gene TRBV4-1, with 8 bases aligning to TRBD2. The CDR3 sequence: CASSQEGAGGYPDTQYF. CDR3 nucleotides: TGCGCCAGCAGCCAAGAGGGTGCGGGGGGCTATCCAGATACGCAGTATTTT.